This record looks at one T cell receptor (beta chain) sequence and its context. The data are from a study of blood T cell repertoires in COVID-19. The V gene end was trimmed by 6 bases and the J gene end by 5 bases; junction bases not matched to a gene: 15. CDR1 and CDR2 from the germline V gene are MNHEY and SMNVEV (reference sequence). The CDR3 length is 17 residues. This table comes from immunoSEQ multiplex PCR, and its TCRdb copy is limited to in-frame clones, with some not included. The sample consists of a few hundred thousand clones, approximately 88% of them appearing once. Sequenced sample: peripheral blood. This TCR came from a man in his forties with acute or convalescent COVID-19. The chain has TRBV27 and TRBJ1-5, with TRBD1 matching 8 bases. This chain's CDR3 is CASSPDWKGGQDQPQHF. The CDR3 DNA reads as TGTGCCAGCAGCCCCGATTGGAAGGGGGGACAGGATCAGCCCCAGCATTTT.